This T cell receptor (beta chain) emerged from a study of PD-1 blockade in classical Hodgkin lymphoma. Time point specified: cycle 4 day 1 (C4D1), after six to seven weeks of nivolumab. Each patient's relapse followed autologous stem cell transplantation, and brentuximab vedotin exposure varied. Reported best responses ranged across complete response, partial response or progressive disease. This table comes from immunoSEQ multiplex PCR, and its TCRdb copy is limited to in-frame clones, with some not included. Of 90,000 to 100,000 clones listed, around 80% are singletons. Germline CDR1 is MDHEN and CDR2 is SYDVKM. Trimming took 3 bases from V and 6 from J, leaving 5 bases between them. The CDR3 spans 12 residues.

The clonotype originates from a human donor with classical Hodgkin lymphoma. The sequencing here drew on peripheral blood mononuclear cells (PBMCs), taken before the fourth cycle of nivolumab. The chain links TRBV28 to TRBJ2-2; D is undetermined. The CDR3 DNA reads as TGTGCCAGCAGTTTCCTGGCCGGGGAGCTGTTTTTT. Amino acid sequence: CASSFLAGELFF.